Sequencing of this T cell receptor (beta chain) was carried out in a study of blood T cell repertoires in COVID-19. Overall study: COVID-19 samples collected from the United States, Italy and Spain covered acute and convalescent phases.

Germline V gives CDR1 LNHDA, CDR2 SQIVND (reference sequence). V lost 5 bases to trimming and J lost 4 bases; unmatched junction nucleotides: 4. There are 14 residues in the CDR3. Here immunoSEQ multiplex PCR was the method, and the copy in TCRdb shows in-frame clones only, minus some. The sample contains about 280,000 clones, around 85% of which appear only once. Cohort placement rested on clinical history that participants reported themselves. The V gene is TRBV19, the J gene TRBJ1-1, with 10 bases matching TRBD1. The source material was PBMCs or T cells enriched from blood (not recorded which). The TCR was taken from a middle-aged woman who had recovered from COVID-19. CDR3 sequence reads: CASSFGQGVTEAFF. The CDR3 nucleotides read TGTGCCAGTAGTTTCGGACAGGGGGTCACTGAAGCTTTCTTT.